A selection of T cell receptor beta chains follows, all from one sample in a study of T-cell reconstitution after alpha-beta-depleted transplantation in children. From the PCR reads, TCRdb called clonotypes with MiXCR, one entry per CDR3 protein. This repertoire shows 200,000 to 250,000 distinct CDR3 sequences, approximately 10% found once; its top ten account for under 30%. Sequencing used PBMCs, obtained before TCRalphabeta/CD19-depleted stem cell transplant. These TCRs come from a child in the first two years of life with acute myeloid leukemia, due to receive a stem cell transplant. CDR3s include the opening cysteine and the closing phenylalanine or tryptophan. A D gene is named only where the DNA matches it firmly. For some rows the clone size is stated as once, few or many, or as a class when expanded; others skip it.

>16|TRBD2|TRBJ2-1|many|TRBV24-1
CATGTSGSPTYNEQFF
TGTGCCACGGGGACTAGCGGGAGCCCCACCTACAATGAGCAGTTCTTC
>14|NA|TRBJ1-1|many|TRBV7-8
CASSLASGNTEAFF
TGTGCCAGCAGCTTAGCGAGTGGGAACACTGAAGCTTTCTTT
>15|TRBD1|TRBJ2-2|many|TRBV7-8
CASSPGTGRTGELFF
TGTGCCAGCAGCCCCGGGACAGGTCGAACCGGGGAGCTGTTTTTT
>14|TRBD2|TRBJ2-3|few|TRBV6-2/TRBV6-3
CASSWGGTTDTQYF
TGTGCCAGCAGTTGGGGGGGGACCACAGATACGCAGTATTTT
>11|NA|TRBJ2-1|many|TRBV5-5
CASSLTLEQFF
TGTGCCAGCAGTCTGACACTTGAGCAGTTCTTC
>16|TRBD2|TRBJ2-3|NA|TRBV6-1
CANREPGRAFEYTQYF
TGTGCCAACAGAGAGCCTGGGAGGGCTTTCGAATATACGCAGTATTTT
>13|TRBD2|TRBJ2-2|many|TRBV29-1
CSGGGRAGGELFF
TGCAGCGGGGGCGGGAGGGCCGGTGGGGAGCTGTTTTTT
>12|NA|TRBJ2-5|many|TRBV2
CASTEAQETQYF
TGTGCCAGCACCGAGGCCCAAGAGACCCAGTACTTC
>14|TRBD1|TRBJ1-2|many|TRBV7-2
CASSLVEGGPSGTF
TGTGCCAGCAGCTTAGTGGAAGGGGGCCCTTCAGGCACCTTC
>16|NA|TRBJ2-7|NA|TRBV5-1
CASSSGPGTLTAEQYF
TGCGCCAGCAGCTCCGGTCCCGGGACCTTGACGGCCGAGCAGTACTTC
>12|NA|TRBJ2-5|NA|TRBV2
CASTDIQETQYF
TGTGCCAGCACGGACATCCAAGAGACCCAGTACTTC
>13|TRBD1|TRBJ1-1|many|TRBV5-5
CASSRQGRTEAFF
TGTGCCAGCAGCCGACAGGGTAGGACTGAAGCTTTCTTT
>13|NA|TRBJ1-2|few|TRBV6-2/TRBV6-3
CASSYSGDYGYTF
TGTGCCAGCAGTTACTCGGGGGATTATGGCTACACCTTC
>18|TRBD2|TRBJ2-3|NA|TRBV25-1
CASSESPGGRGSTDTQYF
TGTGCCAGCAGTGAATCTCCGGGAGGGAGGGGTAGCACAGATACGCAGTATTTT
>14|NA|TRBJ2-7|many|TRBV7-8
CASSSRGRSYEQYF
TGTGCCAGCAGCTCCCGGGGCCGCTCCTACGAGCAGTACTTC
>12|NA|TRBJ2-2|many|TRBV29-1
CSASRNTGELFF
TGCAGCGCTTCGCGGAACACCGGGGAGCTGTTTTTT
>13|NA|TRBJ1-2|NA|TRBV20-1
CSAISRAGRGYTF
TGCAGTGCCATTTCGAGGGCAGGAAGAGGCTACACCTTC
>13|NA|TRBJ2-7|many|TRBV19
CASSGRGHYEQYF
TGTGCCAGTAGTGGACGAGGACATTACGAGCAGTACTTC
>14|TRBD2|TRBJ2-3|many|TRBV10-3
CAISAPAGADTQYF
TGTGCCATCAGTGCCCCTGCGGGAGCAGATACGCAGTATTTT